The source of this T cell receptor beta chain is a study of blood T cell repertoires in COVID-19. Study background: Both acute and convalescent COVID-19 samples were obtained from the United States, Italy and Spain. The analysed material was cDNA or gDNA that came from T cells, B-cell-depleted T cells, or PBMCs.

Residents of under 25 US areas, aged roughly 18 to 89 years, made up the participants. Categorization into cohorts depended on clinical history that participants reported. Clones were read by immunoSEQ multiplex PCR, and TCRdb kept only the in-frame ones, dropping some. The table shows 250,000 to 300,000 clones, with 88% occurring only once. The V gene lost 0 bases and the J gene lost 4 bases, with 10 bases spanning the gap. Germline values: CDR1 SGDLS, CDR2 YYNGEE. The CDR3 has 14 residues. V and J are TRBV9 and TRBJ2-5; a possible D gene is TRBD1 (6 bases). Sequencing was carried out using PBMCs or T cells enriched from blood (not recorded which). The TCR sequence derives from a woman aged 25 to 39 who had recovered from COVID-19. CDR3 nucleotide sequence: TGTGCCAGCAGCGTAGGCAGGGGCGGAGAGACCCAGTACTTC. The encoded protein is CASSVGRGGETQYF.